This T cell receptor beta chain came from a study of T cell responses to AZD1222 COVID-19 vaccine. Findings and limits, study-wide: Repertoires were obtained only post-peak T cell response. Most donors were white British, females outnumbered males, and clonal diversity was possibly underestimated. There were vaccine-associated CD4 TCRs across spike, dominant at 160-218 and 743-854.

As regards this clone: The target antigen is unknown.

Assay: immunoSEQ multiplex PCR; the TCRdb copy retains only in-frame clones and omits some. Of some 130,000 clones listed, around 93% are singletons. This CDR3 comprises 14 residues. Per the germline V gene, CDR1 is SEHNR and CDR2 is FQNEAQ (reference sequence). V dropped 5 bases and J dropped 6; count of bases not matched to a gene: 7. The chain has TRBV7-9 and TRBJ2-1; 7 nucleotides line up with TRBD2. This TCR was sampled from an adult in good health. Source: peripheral blood, taken on day 0 of AZD1222 vaccination. DNA of the CDR3: TGTGCCAGCAGCCTTCTGCGGACTAGCAATGAGCAGTTCTTC. As protein: CASSLLRTSNEQFF.